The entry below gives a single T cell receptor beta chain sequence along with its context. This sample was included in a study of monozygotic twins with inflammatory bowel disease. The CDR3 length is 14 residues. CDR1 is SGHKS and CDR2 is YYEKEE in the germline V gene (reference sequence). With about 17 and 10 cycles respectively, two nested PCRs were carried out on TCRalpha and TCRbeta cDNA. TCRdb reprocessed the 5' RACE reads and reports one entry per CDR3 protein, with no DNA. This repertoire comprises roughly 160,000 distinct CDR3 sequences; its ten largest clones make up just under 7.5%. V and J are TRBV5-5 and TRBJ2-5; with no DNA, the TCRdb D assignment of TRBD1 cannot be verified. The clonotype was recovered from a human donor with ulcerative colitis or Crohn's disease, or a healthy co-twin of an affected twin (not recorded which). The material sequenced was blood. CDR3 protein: CASSPPVLEETQYF.